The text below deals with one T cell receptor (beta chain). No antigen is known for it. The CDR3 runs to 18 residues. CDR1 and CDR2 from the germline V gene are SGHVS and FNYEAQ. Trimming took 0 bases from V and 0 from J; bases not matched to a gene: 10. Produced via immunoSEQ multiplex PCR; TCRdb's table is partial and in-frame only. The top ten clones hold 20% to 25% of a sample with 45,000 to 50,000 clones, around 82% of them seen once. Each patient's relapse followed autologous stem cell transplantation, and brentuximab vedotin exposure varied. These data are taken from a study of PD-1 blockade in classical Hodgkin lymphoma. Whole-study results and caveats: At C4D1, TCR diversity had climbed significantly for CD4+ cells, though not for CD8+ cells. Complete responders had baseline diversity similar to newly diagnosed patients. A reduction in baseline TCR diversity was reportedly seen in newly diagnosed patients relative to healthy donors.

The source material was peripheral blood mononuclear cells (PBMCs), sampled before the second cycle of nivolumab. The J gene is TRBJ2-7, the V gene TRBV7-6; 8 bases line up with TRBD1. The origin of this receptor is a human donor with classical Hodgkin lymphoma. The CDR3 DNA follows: TGTGCCAGCAGCTTAGCTGACAGGGGCCACGTAAGCTCCTACGAGCAGTACTTC. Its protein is CASSLADRGHVSSYEQYF.